The 26 T cell receptor beta chains below were found in one sample sequenced in a study of cytomegalovirus exposure and HLA in healthy donors. This table comes from immunoSEQ multiplex PCR, and its TCRdb copy is limited to in-frame clones, with some not included. The repertoire holds about 57,000 clones, with around 89% as singletons. Sequenced: PBMCs. These receptors originate from a woman aged 18-29 years in good health and CMV-seronegative.

CDR3 residues: CASSEGWRDAIDAFF. CDR3 nucleotides: TGTGCCAGCAGTGAAGGTTGGAGGGACGCCATTGACGCTTTCTTT. The V call is TRBV6-1, the J call TRBJ1-1; D is possibly TRBD1 (5 bases). There are 15 residues in the CDR3. Germline V gene sequence: CDR1 MNHNS, CDR2 SASEGT. The ends were cut back, 1 base at V and 11 bases at J, with 20 bases in the middle.

This chain uses TRBV27 with TRBJ2-5; D might be TRBD2 (6 bases). With 5 bases removed from V and 5 bases from J, the gap between germline ends came to 12 bases. Germline CDR1 is MNHEY and CDR2 is SMNVEV (reference sequence). The CDR3 has 13 residues. DNA for the CDR3: TGTGCCAGCAGTCCCCCGGGGGTGGAGACCCAGTACTTC. Translated, it gives CASSPPGVETQYF.

This clone occurred a few times. The chain combines TRBV27 with TRBJ1-1, with 9 bases fitting TRBD1. In germline, CDR1 is MNHEY, CDR2 SMNVEV (reference sequence). The CDR3 has 13 residues. With 8 bases clipped from V and 4 bases from J, the junction kept 5 bases outside the gene matches. This CDR3 reads CASWDRVPTEAFF. The CDR3 DNA reads as TGTGCCAGCTGGGACAGGGTACCCACTGAAGCTTTCTTT.

This sequence joins TRBV10-3 and TRBJ2-1; 11 bases are a match to TRBD2. The germline V gene has CDR1 ENHRY and CDR2 SYGVKD. J was trimmed by 1 base and V by 0 bases; bases with no gene match: 8. The CDR3 is 19 amino acids. CDR3 bases: TGTGCCATCAGTGAGTCCGGGGGGGCTAGCGGGAGGTCCTACAATGAGCAGTTCTTC. It is translated as CAISESGGASGRSYNEQFF.

The J gene is TRBJ1-6, the V gene TRBV13, with 8 bases lining up with TRBD1. The CDR3 has 17 amino acids. Germline CDR1 reads PRHDT; CDR2 reads FYEKMQ (reference sequence). V lost 5 bases and J lost 7; bases outside the gene matches: 13. The CDR3 DNA is TGTGCCAGCAGCCCCCTACTGCGGGGACAGGAAAATTCACCCCTCCACTTT. Translation gives CASSPLLRGQENSPLHF.

The V call is TRBV27, the J call TRBJ2-4, with D tentatively TRBD2 (6 bases). V was clipped by 0 bases and J by 0 bases, with 6 bases between them. From germline, CDR1 is MNHEY and CDR2 SMNVEV (reference sequence). This CDR3 contains 15 residues. The CDR3 DNA reads TGTGCCAGCAGTTTATCGGGACTAGCCAAAAACATTCAGTACTTC. It translates to CASSLSGLAKNIQYF.

The chain recombines TRBV30 with TRBJ2-7, with 8 bases aligning to TRBD2. The V segment lost 3 bases and the J segment 5 bases; nucleotides outside the gene matches: 9. The CDR3 is 14 amino acids. CDR1 GTSNPN and CDR2 SVGIG come from the germline V gene (reference sequence). The CDR3 here is CAWSSGLVRDEQYF. The DNA of the CDR3 is TGTGCCTGGAGCTCGGGACTAGTAAGAGACGAGCAGTACTTC.

A word on this clone: Other DNA sequences of this sample code for an identical CDR3. The V and J genes are TRBV6-1 and TRBJ2-7; 9 bases map to TRBD2. Losses at the gene ends were 7 bases for V and 2 bases for J; bases not matched to a gene: 6. Germline-derived CDR1 and CDR2 are MNHNS and SASEGT. The length of the CDR3 is 14 residues. For the CDR3, the DNA is TGTGCCAGCAAGGTAGCGGGAGTGACCTACGAGCAGTACTTC. Translation: CASKVAGVTYEQYF.

This chain uses TRBV6-1 with TRBJ1-1, with a possible D match to TRBD1 (5 bases). V was shortened by 3 bases and J by 5 bases, with 10 bases between the two germline ends. Germline V gives CDR1 MNHNS, CDR2 SASEGT. The CDR3 totals 13 residues. This chain's CDR3 is CASSDSRQTEAFF. CDR3 in DNA: TGTGCCAGCAGTGACAGCCGACAGACTGAAGCTTTCTTT.

The chain uses TRBV6-1 and TRBJ2-2; perhaps TRBD1 as D (5 bases). The CDR3 runs to 14 residues. V was cut by 6 bases and J by 1 base, with 9 bases left in between. Germline V CDR1 and CDR2: MNHNS, SASEGT. The CDR3 region is CASRDNLNTGELFF. The CDR3 DNA reads TGTGCCAGCAGGGACAACTTGAACACCGGGGAGCTGTTTTTT.

This clone was seen a single time. The CDR3 nucleotides are TGTGCCAGCAGTGGACAGATGAACACTGAAGCTTTCTTT. Encoded protein: CASSGQMNTEAFF. The chain recombines TRBV2 with TRBJ1-1, with D perhaps TRBD1 (5 bases). Deletions cut 4 bases from V and 0 bases from J, with 6 bases between. Germline loops: CDR1 SNHLY, CDR2 FYNNEI. CDR3 length equals 13 residues.

V is TRBV27 and J is TRBJ2-1; 9 nucleotides line up with TRBD1. Germline lookup yields CDR1 MNHEY and CDR2 SMNVEV (reference sequence). Trimming took 3 bases from V and 5 from J; bases not matched to a gene: 5. The CDR3 loop spans 15 amino acids. CDR3 bases: TGTGCCAGCAGTTTCGACAGGGGGAGGGACAATGAGCAGTTCTTC. Translated: CASSFDRGRDNEQFF.

This clone was counted once. The same CDR3 is also encoded by other DNA sequences in this sample. V is TRBV5-1 and J is TRBJ2-7; 8 bases are shared with TRBD1. The CDR3 sequence is 14 residues long. From germline, CDR1 is SGHRS and CDR2 YFSETQ. J lost 2 bases, V lost 3 bases, and 4 bases had no gene match. The CDR3 coding sequence is TGCGCCAGCAGCTCAGGACAGGGCGCCTACGAGCAGTACTTC. Encoded protein: CASSSGQGAYEQYF. The whole variable domain, filled in from reference TRBV5-1 and TRBJ2-7, reads KAGVTQTPRYLIKTRGQQVTLSCSPISGHRSVSWYQQTPGQGLQFLFEYFSETQRNKGNFPGRFSGRQFSNSRSEMNVSTLELGDSALYLCASSSGQGAYEQYFGPGTRLTVT.

V and J are TRBV6-6 and TRBJ1-5; D is perhaps TRBD1 (5 bases). The CDR3 has 14 amino acids. The V gene lost 2 bases and the J gene lost 5 bases, with 10 bases spanning the gap. The germline V gene encodes CDR1 MNHNY and CDR2 SVGAGI (reference sequence). The DNA of the CDR3 is TGTGCCAGCAGTTACAGGGGAGGGTATCAGCCCCAGCATTTT. Its translation: CASSYRGGYQPQHF.

The chain combines TRBV18 with TRBJ1-1; 9 positions agree with TRBD1. This CDR3 region has 15 residues. J gave up 3 bases and V 5 bases, and 7 bases lay outside the gene matches. CDR1 is KGHSH, CDR2 LQKENI, per germline. The CDR3 here is CASSIRQGGDTEAFF. The CDR3 DNA sequence: TGTGCCAGCTCAATTAGACAGGGGGGCGACACTGAAGCTTTCTTT. The complete variable domain, with remaining parts taken from reference TRBV18 and TRBJ1-1, reads NAGVMQNPRHLVRRRGQEARLRCSPMKGHSHVYWYRQLPEEGLKFMVYLQKENIIDESGMPKERFSAEFPKEGPSILRIQQVVRGDSAAYFCASSIRQGGDTEAFFGQGTRLTVV.

CDR3 nucleotide sequence: TGTGCCAGCTCCGCAGGGGACGGCAACTATGGCTACACCTTC. It specifies CASSAGDGNYGYTF. This rearrangement joins TRBV18 to TRBJ1-2; tentatively, D is TRBD1 (6 bases). The length of the CDR3 is 14 residues. The germline V gene has CDR1 KGHSH and CDR2 LQKENI. V was shortened by 6 bases and J by 2 bases, with 13 bases between the two germline ends.

Notes on this clone: The sample carries other DNA sequences with the same CDR3. V gene TRBV11-2 combines with J gene TRBJ2-1; 9 bases fit TRBD2. The CDR3 is 15 amino acids. The J segment lost 4 bases and the V segment lost 1 base, leaving 2 bases of the junction unmatched. Germline CDR1 reads SGHAT; CDR2 reads FQNNGV. The DNA for the CDR3 is TGTGCCAGCAGCTTAGGAGCGGGAGGATACAATGAGCAGTTCTTC. It specifies CASSLGAGGYNEQFF.

This chain connects TRBV27 to TRBJ2-5; TRBD2 agrees at 8 bases. CDR3 length equals 15 residues. The ends lost 2 bases at V and 4 bases at J; junction bases unmatched: 6. CDR1 MNHEY and CDR2 SMNVEV come from the germline V gene (reference sequence). CDR3 in DNA: TGTGCCAGCAGTTTACAAGCGGGGGCGAGAGAGACCCAGTACTTC. Amino acid sequence: CASSLQAGARETQYF.

The rearrangement uses TRBV15 and TRBJ1-2, with D possibly TRBD1 on 6 matching bases. Between the trimmed V and J ends, which lost 0 bases and 4 bases, there was a span of 9 bases. The CDR3 has 14 residues. Germline lookup yields CDR1 LNHNV and CDR2 YYDKDF (reference sequence). CDR3 protein: CATSRETGRYGYTF. As DNA, the CDR3 is TGTGCCACCAGCAGAGAGACAGGCCGCTATGGCTACACCTTC.

The sample holds one count of this clone. This CDR3 reads CASSRGPSHEQYF. CDR3 sequence (DNA): TGTGCCAGCAGTAGGGGGCCGTCACACGAGCAGTACTTC. This chain uses TRBV6-5 with TRBJ2-7; 7 positions match TRBD1. The V gene end was trimmed by 5 bases and the J gene end by 5 bases; junction bases not matched to a gene: 6. The germline CDR1 and CDR2 sequences are MNHEY and SVGAGI. CDR3 length: 13 residues.

In this sample, this clone turned up a few times. The chain couples TRBV28 to TRBJ1-5, with 9 bases matching TRBD1. With V trimmed by 3 bases and J by 4 bases, 10 bases remained unmatched. Germline V gene lookup returns CDR1 MDHEN and CDR2 SYDVKM. The CDR3 covers 17 residues. This CDR3 reads CASSLPGTGKRNQPQHF. The CDR3, as DNA: TGTGCCAGCAGTTTGCCCGGGACAGGGAAGCGGAATCAGCCCCAGCATTTT.

This clone came up a few times. The J gene is TRBJ2-2, the V gene TRBV7-9; no clear D gene. CDR3 length: 13 residues. Germline V gene lookup returns CDR1 SEHNR and CDR2 FQNEAQ (reference sequence). V was clipped by 2 bases and J by 4 bases, with 5 bases between them. CDR3 sequence (DNA): TGTGCCAGCAGCTTAAAGAGCACCGGGGAGCTGTTTTTT. Amino acid sequence: CASSLKSTGELFF.

This chain joins TRBV5-1 and TRBJ2-3; 8 bases map to TRBD2. Germline CDR1 and CDR2: SGHRS and YFSETQ. V lost 4 bases to trimming and J lost 3 bases; unmatched junction nucleotides: 7. CDR3 length: 15 residues. In DNA form, the CDR3 reads TGCGCCAGCAGCCCGGGAGGGCCATTTACAGATACGCAGTATTTT. Its translation: CASSPGGPFTDTQYF.

Comments on this clone: The germline gene is not matched at one end of the junction; a read error may be the cause. The sample carries other DNA sequences with the same CDR3. V usage is TRBV2 and J usage is TRBJ1-1; a possible D gene is TRBD1 (6 bases). The CDR3 is 15 amino acids. Germline lookup yields CDR1 SNHLY and CDR2 FYNNEI. CDR3 DNA: TGTGCCACCCAATTCACGGGGGGGCCGAACACTGAAGCCTTCTTT. Translating gives CATQFTGGPNTEAFF.

The chain employs TRBV7-2 and TRBJ1-1; the match to TRBD1 covers 10 bases. The CDR3 runs 14 residues. Germline V gene data show CDR1 as SGHTA and CDR2 as FQGNSA. V shed 3 bases and J 11 bases; nucleotides not matched to a gene: 9. The CDR3 nucleotides read TGTGCCAGCAGCTTCACCGGGACAGGGGCTAGGGCTTTCTTT. Translation gives CASSFTGTGARAFF.

V is TRBV28 and J is TRBJ2-7; D possibly corresponds to TRBD2 (7 bases). Germline CDR1 and CDR2: MDHEN and SYDVKM. The CDR3 has 15 amino acids. Deletions cut 6 bases from V and 4 bases from J, with 19 bases between. The CDR3 reads CASSIGGAQAYEQYF. The CDR3 DNA is TGTGCCAGCAGCATAGGGGGGGCCCAGGCTTACGAGCAGTACTTC.